These T cell receptor beta chains were read from a single sample in a study of cytomegalovirus exposure and HLA in healthy donors. Here immunoSEQ multiplex PCR was the method, and the copy in TCRdb shows in-frame clones only, minus some. This table has under 200,000 clones, over 60% appearing once. Sample: PBMCs. The receptors here all came from a woman aged 30 to 39 in good health and CMV-seronegative. CDR3s include the opening cysteine and the closing phenylalanine or tryptophan. D genes are given only for firm matches. Rows may omit the clone size; those that give it use once, few, many or a size class.

>TRBJ2-4|TRBV15|-|-
CATSRPPGEVARLAKNIQYF
TGTGCCACCAGCAGACCCCCGGGTGAGGTGGCACGATTAGCCAAAAACATTCAGTACTTC
>TRBJ1-5|TRBV6-1|-|few
CASRAGQISNQPQHF
TGTGCCAGCAGGGCTGGACAGATTAGCAATCAGCCCCAGCATTTT
>TRBJ2-1|TRBV7-7|-|-
CASSRGGGDSNEQFF
TGTGCTAGCAGCCGAGGAGGGGGGGATTCCAATGAGCAGTTCTTC
>TRBJ2-3|TRBV5-1|TRBD2|-
CASSRGGAPDTQYF
TGCGCCAGCAGCCGCGGGGGGGCCCCAGATACGCAGTATTTT
>TRBJ1-5|TRBV28|TRBD1|-
CASLVQTGAPDQPQHF
TGTGCCAGCCTGGTGCAGACAGGGGCTCCGGATCAGCCCCAGCATTTT
>TRBJ2-5|TRBV18|-|once
CASSPGQSQETQYF
TGTGCCAGCTCACCAGGGCAGTCGCAAGAGACCCAGTACTTC
>TRBJ2-5|TRBV7-6|-|once
CASRAGWGEETQYF
TGTGCCAGCAGGGCAGGATGGGGGGAAGAGACCCAGTACTTC
>TRBJ2-1|TRBV29-1|-|-
CSVGDSYNEQFF
TGCAGCGTTGGTGACAGCTACAATGAGCAGTTCTTC
>TRBJ2-7|TRBV7-2|TRBD2|-
CASSWLAGNSYEQYF
TGTGCCAGCAGCTGGTTAGCGGGTAACTCCTACGAGCAGTACTTC
>TRBJ2-7|TRBV2|TRBD1|-
CASRVGTGTTEEQYF
TGTGCCAGCAGGGTTGGGACAGGGACTACGGAGGAGCAGTACTTC
>TRBJ2-7|TRBV6-5|TRBD2|-
CASSHGREVDEQYF
TGTGCCAGCAGCCACGGGAGGGAGGTAGACGAGCAGTACTTC
>TRBJ2-5|TRBV4-2|TRBD1|-
CASSQEPDRADGTQYF
TGTGCCAGCAGCCAAGAACCCGACAGGGCGGATGGGACCCAGTACTTC
>TRBJ1-2|TRBV2|-|-
CASKVNRNYGYTF
TGTGCCAGCAAAGTGAACAGAAACTATGGCTACACCTTC
>TRBJ1-1|TRBV5-1|TRBD1|-
CASSRLVRGPRDTEAFF
TGCGCCAGCAGCCGCCTCGTTAGGGGGCCCCGCGACACTGAAGCTTTCTTT
>TRBJ2-1|TRBV9|-|-
CASSPDRQATMQFF
TGTGCCAGCAGCCCGGACCGACAGGCCACGATGCAGTTCTTC
>TRBJ1-1|TRBV7-2|TRBD1|-
CASSLARSGGTEAFF
TGTGCCAGCAGCTTAGCGCGGTCAGGGGGCACTGAAGCTTTCTTT
>TRBJ2-2|TRBV2|TRBD1|-
CASSGTVPTGELFF
TGTGCCAGCTCCGGGACAGTGCCCACCGGGGAGCTGTTTTTT
>TRBJ2-7|TRBV19|TRBD2|-
CASSIPGGLEVYEQYF
TGTGCCAGTAGTATCCCGGGAGGGCTAGAAGTTTACGAGCAGTACTTC
>TRBJ1-1|TRBV4-1|-|-
CASSPGGVAEAFF
TGCGCCAGCAGCCCCGGGGGGGTCGCTGAAGCTTTCTTT
>TRBJ2-2|TRBV9|-|-
CASSVSGFGELFF
TGTGCCAGCAGCGTCTCAGGGTTCGGGGAGCTGTTTTTT
>TRBJ1-1|TRBV23-1|-|-
CASSPGQPNTEAFF
TGCGCCAGCAGCCCCGGACAGCCTAACACTGAAGCTTTCTTT
>TRBJ1-5|TRBV18|-|-
CASSPFPGHRSNQPQHF
TGTGCCAGCTCACCGTTCCCGGGACATCGTAGCAATCAGCCCCAGCATTTT
>TRBJ2-5|TRBV28|-|few
CATNHQGGQETQYF
TGTGCCACCAACCATCAGGGTGGCCAAGAGACCCAGTACTTC
>TRBJ2-1|TRBV15|TRBD2|-
CATSTSGLAGTEQFF
TGTGCCACCAGCACTTCCGGACTAGCGGGGACTGAGCAGTTCTTC
>TRBJ1-2|TRBV13|-|-
CASSVGGSRGYTF
TGTGCCAGCAGCGTTGGGGGGTCTAGGGGCTACACCTTC
>TRBJ1-1|TRBV6-6|-|-
CASLLGGVVNTEAFF
TGTGCCAGCCTACTGGGGGGGGTCGTCAACACTGAAGCTTTCTTT
>TRBJ2-1|TRBV4-1|-|-
CASRTPGSYNEQFF
TGCGCCAGCAGAACCCCGGGATCCTACAATGAGCAGTTCTTC
>TRBJ2-7|TRBV25-1|TRBD2|-
CASGAAGAVYEQYF
TGTGCCAGCGGGGCAGCGGGGGCTGTCTACGAGCAGTACTTC
>TRBJ2-7|TRBV28|-|-
CASSIPGKHDEQYF
TGTGCCAGCAGCATACCGGGGAAGCACGACGAGCAGTACTTC
>TRBJ2-1|TRBV7-3|-|-
CASSTTGLSYNEQFF
TGTGCCAGCAGCACGACAGGCCTTTCTTACAATGAGCAGTTCTTC
>TRBJ1-4|TRBV5-5|-|few
CASSLAVREKLFF
TGTGCCAGCAGCTTGGCGGTTCGGGAAAAACTGTTTTTT
>TRBJ1-6|TRBV11-3|-|-
CASSLDSGLGSPLHF
TGTGCCAGCAGCTTAGATAGCGGACTCGGTTCACCCCTCCACTTT
>TRBJ2-3|TRBV2|-|-
CASSEGLASDTQYF
TGTGCCAGCAGTGAAGGGCTAGCTTCAGATACGCAGTATTTT
>TRBJ2-3|TRBV7-2|TRBD2|-
CASSLVGTRLTDTQYF
TGTGCCAGCAGCTTAGTAGGGACTAGGTTAACAGATACGCAGTATTTT
>TRBJ1-1|TRBV5-1|-|-
CASSTGLATEAFF
TGCGCCAGCAGTACAGGGCTGGCCACTGAAGCTTTCTTT
>TRBJ1-3|TRBV28|-|-
CASSFSGAGNTIYF
TGTGCCAGCAGTTTCTCTGGGGCGGGAAACACCATATATTTT
>TRBJ2-5|TRBV6-5|-|-
CASSYSAPGQETQYF
TGTGCCAGCAGTTACTCAGCTCCAGGACAAGAGACCCAGTACTTC
>TRBJ2-5|TRBV7-2|TRBD2|-
CASSSGAGETQYF
TGTGCCAGCAGCTCGGGAGCGGGGGAGACCCAGTACTTC
>TRBJ2-5|TRBV7-7|-|few
CASSLGIPEETQYF
TGTGCCAGCAGCTTAGGAATCCCGGAGGAGACCCAGTACTTC
>TRBJ1-5|TRBV5-1|TRBD1|-
CASSLGQGVHQPQHF
TGCGCCAGCAGCTTGGGACAGGGGGTACACCAGCCCCAGCATTTT
>TRBJ2-3|TRBV18|-|few
CASSPSREISTDTQYF
TGTGCCAGCTCACCAAGTCGGGAGATTAGCACAGATACGCAGTATTTT
>TRBJ2-5|TRBV7-9|-|-
CASSPGNQETQYF
TGTGCCAGCAGCCCCGGGAACCAAGAGACCCAGTACTTC